These T cell receptor beta chains were read from a single sample in a study of blood T cell repertoires in COVID-19. Repertoires were generated with immunoSEQ multiplex PCR, while TCRdb's copy carries only in-frame clones and drops some. The sample holds 200,000 to 300,000 clones, around nine tenths seen once. The source material was peripheral blood. These receptors all come from a woman aged 55-70 years with COVID-19, enrolled during active disease. CDR3s include the opening cysteine and the closing phenylalanine or tryptophan. The D gene is left open where the match is weak. Some rows mark clone size as missing; the rest say once, few, many or name a class of expanded clone.

j_call d_call v_call cdr3_length clone_size cdr3_aa cdr3_nt
TRBJ1-2 . TRBV4-2 15 once CASSQAGGVRYGYTF TGTGCCAGCAGCCAAGCGGGGGGGGTCAGGTATGGCTACACCTTC
TRBJ2-1 . TRBV5-6 15 . CASSLARRVGYEQFF TGTGCCAGCAGCTTGGCCCGCAGGGTAGGTTATGAGCAGTTCTTC
TRBJ2-7 . TRBV5-4 14 once CASSLDRVFYEQYF TGTGCCAGCAGCTTGGACAGGGTTTTCTACGAGCAGTACTTC
TRBJ2-7 . TRBV19 15 . CASSIALGGNYEQYF TGTGCCAGTAGTATCGCTCTAGGAGGGAATTACGAGCAGTACTTC
TRBJ1-5 . TRBV19 16 . CASSIEAGTGAQPQHF TGTGCCAGTAGTATAGAGGCGGGTACTGGCGCGCAGCCCCAGCATTTT
TRBJ1-3 . TRBV10-3 16 once CAISVGTGGPGNTIYF TGTGCCATCAGTGTGGGCACCGGGGGGCCTGGAAACACCATATATTTT
TRBJ2-7 TRBD2 TRBV2 17 few CASSERGRASGSYEQYF TGTGCCAGCAGTGAAAGGGGTAGGGCTAGCGGGAGTTACGAGCAGTACTTC
TRBJ2-3 . TRBV12-5 15 . CASGLSITSTDTQYF TGTGCTAGTGGTTTGTCTATCACTAGCACAGATACGCAGTATTTT
TRBJ1-2 . TRBV9 13 . CASSVEGLYGYTF TGTGCCAGCAGCGTAGAGGGACTATATGGCTACACCTTC
TRBJ2-7 TRBD2 TRBV6-5 13 . CATRLAGDYEQYF TGTGCCACCCGACTAGCGGGAGACTACGAGCAGTACTTC
TRBJ1-2 TRBD1 TRBV5-4 13 . CASSVTGGGGYTF TGTGCCAGCAGCGTTACAGGGGGTGGGGGCTACACCTTC
TRBJ2-3 TRBD2 TRBV12-5 15 . CASGWGTTPGDTQYF TGTGCTAGTGGTTGGGGGACTACCCCCGGAGATACGCAGTATTTT
TRBJ2-1 TRBD2 TRBV6-6 12 . CASYAGEGEQFF TGTGCCAGCTATGCGGGAGAAGGGGAGCAGTTCTTC
TRBJ1-5 . TRBV30 12 once CAWSRTIQPQHF TGTGCCTGGAGTAGGACTATTCAGCCCCAGCATTTT
TRBJ1-1 TRBD1 TRBV2 24 . CASSEPGDRELPSLMENSNTEAFF TGTGCCAGCAGTGAACCCGGGGACAGGGAGTTGCCCTCATTGATGGAGAATTCAAACACTGAAGCTTTCTTT
TRBJ1-5 TRBD1 TRBV10-3 15 . CAISVQQGAGQPQHF TGTGCCATCAGTGTACAACAGGGGGCTGGACAGCCCCAGCATTTT
TRBJ2-1 TRBD2 TRBV19 16 . CASSFLAGAGGNEQFF TGTGCCAGTAGTTTCCTAGCGGGAGCGGGTGGGAATGAGCAGTTCTTC
TRBJ1-2 . TRBV7-8 13 once CASSLVANYGYTF TGTGCCAGCAGCTTAGTAGCTAACTATGGCTACACCTTC
TRBJ1-2 TRBD1 TRBV3-1/TRBV3-2 15 . CASSQDSGRGYGYTF TGTGCCAGCAGCCAAGATTCGGGCAGGGGGTATGGCTACACCTTC
TRBJ2-7 . TRBV30 12 few CAWSGLVYEQYF TGTGCCTGGAGTGGCCTAGTTTACGAGCAGTACTTC
TRBJ2-1 TRBD2 TRBV7-8 15 . CASSKLAGSYNEQFF TGTGCCAGCAGCAAATTAGCGGGATCCTACAATGAGCAGTTCTTC
TRBJ2-7 TRBD1 TRBV7-8 16 . CASSPEQGSSSHEQYF TGTGCCAGCAGCCCCGAACAGGGGTCCTCAAGCCATGAGCAGTACTTC
TRBJ1-5 . TRBV19 14 . CASSTTGPHQPQHF TGTGCCAGTAGTACTACAGGGCCACATCAGCCCCAGCATTTT
TRBJ1-3 . TRBV9 15 . CASSPTRGSGNTIYF TGTGCCAGCAGCCCAACCAGGGGCTCCGGAAACACCATATATTTT
TRBJ2-1 TRBD2 TRBV15 20 . CATSSARGLTGLADSNEQFF TGTGCCACCAGCAGTGCCCGGGGACTAACGGGGCTAGCGGATTCAAATGAGCAGTTCTTC
TRBJ2-1 TRBD2 TRBV6-5 14 . CASRAGRERDEQFF TGTGCCAGCAGGGCGGGGAGGGAACGGGATGAGCAGTTCTTC